The 5 T cell receptor beta chains below all came from one sample that was sequenced in a study of Tregs in tolerant kidney transplant recipients. The data were produced by immunoSEQ multiplex PCR, yet TCRdb's version contains in-frame clones alone and is incomplete. The sample carries about 83,000 clones, 95% to 98% recorded once. The sample in question was CD4+ T cells from blood, obtained before the transplant. All receptors derive from a human donor who received a combined kidney and bone marrow transplant.

The CDR3 DNA follows: TGCGCCAGCAGCCAAGATTTGTGGGGAGGAAACTATGGCTACACCTTC. Its protein product is CASSQDLWGGNYGYTF. The V and J genes are TRBV4-1 and TRBJ1-2; D is unresolved. The CDR3 is 16 residues long. Trimming stripped 0 bases from V and 2 bases from J, with 13 bases between. CDR1 MGHRA and CDR2 YSYEKL come from the germline V gene.

The rearrangement joins TRBV11-3 to TRBJ2-1; a weak D match, TRBD2 (5 bases). Germline lookup yields CDR1 SGHNT and CDR2 YENEEA. Trimming left V 2 bases short and J 10 bases short, with 18 bases between. This CDR3 is built from 15 residues. CDR3 sequence: CASSLSLGVSGEQFF. CDR3 in DNA: TGTGCCAGCAGCTTATCCCTCGGGGTATCAGGCGAGCAGTTCTTC. Combining the CDR3 with reference TRBV11-3 and TRBJ2-1 gives the whole variable domain EAGVVQSPRYKIIEKKQPVAFWCNPISGHNTLYWYLQNLGQGPELLIRYENEEAVDDSQLPKDRFSAERLKGVDSTLKIQPAELGDSAVYLCASSLSLGVSGEQFFGPGTRLTVL.

The rearrangement links TRBV6-1 to TRBJ1-3; D gene ambiguous. Germline loops: CDR1 MNHNS, CDR2 SASEGT. This CDR3 contains 15 residues. Between the trimmed V and J ends, which lost 4 bases and 0 bases, there was a span of 10 bases. DNA for the CDR3: TGTGCCAGCAGTGTAGGACTGATCTCTGGAAACACCATATATTTT. Protein sequence: CASSVGLISGNTIYF.

This chain joins TRBV2 and TRBJ2-3, with 11 bases fitting TRBD2. The CDR3 consists of 15 residues. Losses at the gene ends were 7 bases for V and 5 bases for J; bases not matched to a gene: 8. The germline V gene has CDR1 SNHLY and CDR2 FYNNEI. CDR3 residues: CASTWSSGRIDTQYF. The CDR3, as DNA: TGTGCCAGCACGTGGTCTAGCGGGAGGATAGATACGCAGTATTTT.

CDR3 bases: TGTGCCAGCAGCTTAGCGTGGGGGCAGTCCTACGAGCAGTACTTC. Translated, it gives CASSLAWGQSYEQYF. The chain is built from TRBV7-2 and TRBJ2-7; weak D call: TRBD1 (6 bases). Trimming left V 0 bases short and J 1 base short, with 10 bases between. The germline V gene encodes CDR1 SGHTA and CDR2 FQGNSA. This CDR3 contains 15 residues.